This TCR beta chain was captured in a study of OX40 agonist ivuxolimab in advanced cancers. About the research overall: Patients' therapy was ivuxolimab, an antibody that acts as an agonist of OX40 (CD134).

CDR3 length: 16 amino acids. CDR1 SEHNR and CDR2 FQNEAQ come from the germline V gene (reference sequence). Trimming took 5 bases from V and 1 from J, leaving 18 bases between them. Profiled with immunoSEQ multiplex PCR; TCRdb holds only in-frame clones, not every one. The sample holds about 98,000 clones; roughly 93% are singletons and the top ten take around 0.28%. Specimen: CD4+ or CD8+ T cells sorted from blood, collected in a trial of the OX40 agonist ivuxolimab. The clonotype was recovered from an adult with an advanced solid tumor such as melanoma, head and neck, liver or kidney cancer. J is TRBJ2-7 and V is TRBV7-9, with D perhaps TRBD1 (5 bases). The CDR3 bases are TGTGCCAGCAGCCGCTGGGGCAGGGTGGGTTCCTACGAGCAGTACGTC. This sequence encodes CASSRWGRVGSYEQYV.